Shown below are 32 T cell receptor beta chains from a single sample sequenced in a study of shared clonotypes between healthy human individuals. Here immunoSEQ multiplex PCR was the method, and the copy in TCRdb shows in-frame clones only, minus some. The data show under 850,000 clones, around 92% seen once. Cells designated naive CD8 were CD45RO-negative and were positively selected for CCR7, with terminally differentiated effector memory CD45RA+ cells excluded. Sequencing used naive CD8+ T cells sorted from blood. The receptor set was obtained from a man between 25 and 39 years old in good health.

This rearrangement joins TRBV10-3 to TRBJ2-5; D is ambiguous. The ends were cut back, 7 bases at V and 1 base at J, with 10 bases in the middle. The CDR3 sequence is 13 residues long. In germline, CDR1 is ENHRY, CDR2 SYGVKD. The CDR3 here is CAIKYGAQETQYF. CDR3 coding DNA: TGTGCCATCAAATATGGCGCCCAAGAGACCCAGTACTTC.

V usage is TRBV6-5 and J usage is TRBJ2-2, with D maybe TRBD1 (5 bases). The V and J ends lost 8 bases and 3 bases respectively, with 13 bases between them. CDR3 length equals 14 residues. In germline, CDR1 is MNHEY, CDR2 SVGAGI. The CDR3 sequence is CASGIQGDTGELFF. CDR3 DNA sequence: TGTGCCAGCGGAATCCAGGGTGACACCGGGGAGCTGTTTTTT.

The rearrangement links TRBV21-1 to TRBJ2-7. TRBV21-1 is an annotated pseudogene. The CDR3 is made up of 15 amino acids. The CDR3 DNA follows: TGTGCCAGCAGCTCCCGGGGGAGGGGGCGATACGAGCAGTACTTC. It yields the protein CASSSRGRGRYEQYF.

The chain employs TRBV4-3 and TRBJ2-3; D may be TRBD1 (5 bases). Germline V gives CDR1 LGHNA, CDR2 YSLEER. V lost 0 bases to trimming and J lost 2 bases, with 18 bases between them. The CDR3 runs 18 residues. The CDR3 protein is CASSQDSTRANPTDTQYF. CDR3 sequence (DNA): TGCGCCAGCAGCCAAGATAGTACCAGGGCGAACCCCACAGATACGCAGTATTTT.

V and J are TRBV7-9 and TRBJ1-2; possibly TRBD1 for D (6 bases). The CDR3 spans 14 residues. V was trimmed by 5 bases and J by 6 bases, leaving 16 bases between them. CDR1 is SEHNR and CDR2 is FQNEAQ in the germline V gene (reference sequence). DNA of the CDR3: TGTGCCAGCAGCACGTTGACAGGCTTGGATGGCTACACCTTC. Amino acid sequence: CASSTLTGLDGYTF. The complete variable domain, with remaining parts taken from reference TRBV7-9 and TRBJ1-2, reads DTGVSQNPRHKITKRGQNVTFRCDPISEHNRLYWYRQTLGQGPEFLTYFQNEAQLEKSRLLSDRFSAERPKGSFSTLEIQRTEQGDSAMYLCASSTLTGLDGYTFGSGTRLTVV.

The rearrangement links TRBV7-8 to TRBJ2-1, with 7 positions matching TRBD2. CDR1 and CDR2 from the germline V gene are SGHVS and FQNEAQ. The ends lost 4 bases at V and 2 bases at J; junction bases unmatched: 11. The CDR3 is 17 residues long. The CDR3 is CASSSPLAGDTYNEQFF. Written as DNA, the CDR3 is TGTGCCAGCAGCTCCCCGCTGGCGGGAGACACCTACAATGAGCAGTTCTTC.

V is TRBV6-1 and J is TRBJ2-1, with 9 positions matching TRBD1. CDR3 length: 15 residues. Per germline, CDR1 MNHNS and CDR2 SASEGT. Trimming cost V 5 bases and J 5 bases; bases outside gene matches: 7. The CDR3 sequence: CASSSGTGIHNEQFF. CDR3 nucleotides: TGTGCCAGCAGTTCCGGGACAGGGATACACAATGAGCAGTTCTTC.

The chain couples TRBV7-9 to TRBJ2-3; 9 nucleotides agree with TRBD1. Germline CDR1 is SEHNR and CDR2 is FQNEAQ (reference sequence). J gave up 5 bases and V 5 bases, and 11 bases lay outside the gene matches. The CDR3 is 16 residues long. CDR3 sequence reads: CASSPPGQGSRDTQYF. The CDR3 DNA reads as TGTGCCAGCAGCCCACCGGGACAGGGCTCGAGAGATACGCAGTATTTT.

There are a few counts of this clone. The chain has TRBV7-3 and TRBJ2-7; D ambiguous. This CDR3 has 13 residues. From germline, CDR1 is SGHTA and CDR2 FQGTGA. V lost 3 bases to trimming and J lost 2 bases, with 8 bases between them. For the CDR3, the DNA is TGTGCCAGCAGCTTCGGGCATACCTACGAGCAGTACTTC. Translating gives CASSFGHTYEQYF.

The chain recombines TRBV27 with TRBJ2-2, with TRBD2 identical over 10 bases. Per the germline V gene, CDR1 is MNHEY and CDR2 is SMNVEV (reference sequence). Trimming cost V 6 bases and J 1 base; bases outside gene matches: 8. The CDR3 runs 17 residues. The DNA for the CDR3 is TGTGCCAGCAGCTCCCAAGCGGGAGGGGGGAACACCGGGGAGCTGTTTTTT. Residues: CASSSQAGGGNTGELFF.

This chain joins TRBV11-2 and TRBJ2-2; a weak D match, TRBD2 (6 bases). Germline loops: CDR1 SGHAT, CDR2 FQNNGV. Trimming pared 6 bases from V and 8 bases from J, leaving 16 bases between. This CDR3 is 14 amino acids long. CDR3 sequence reads: CASRGEEIPGELFF. In nucleotides, the CDR3 is TGTGCCAGCAGGGGGGAGGAGATACCGGGGGAGCTGTTTTTT.

This clone was seen a single time. The CDR3, as DNA: TGTGCCAGCTCACCACTCATCTCAGCGAGTTCCTACGAGCAGTACTTC. Its translation: CASSPLISASSYEQYF. The V call is TRBV18, the J call TRBJ2-7; no clear D. Germline lookup yields CDR1 KGHSH and CDR2 LQKENI. V lost 1 base, J lost 1 base, and 14 bases lay in between. There are 16 residues in the CDR3.

V and J are TRBV7-6 and TRBJ1-1; 8 positions agree with TRBD1. The CDR3 length is 15 residues. With 2 bases clipped from V and 1 base from J, the junction kept 3 bases outside the gene matches. The germline V gene encodes CDR1 SGHVS and CDR2 FNYEAQ. The CDR3 DNA reads TGTGCCAGCAGCTTACCCGGACAGGGGAACACTGAAGCTTTCTTT. This gives the protein CASSLPGQGNTEAFF.

The chain joins TRBV5-4 to TRBJ2-1; weak D call: TRBD2 (5 bases). The V end was cut by 2 bases, the J end by 8 bases, with 11 bases between. The CDR3 is 13 amino acids. Germline CDR1 is SGHNT and CDR2 is YYREEE (reference sequence). The CDR3 DNA sequence: TGTGCCAGCAGCTTTGCTAGCCTAGATGAGCAGTTCTTC. Its translation is CASSFASLDEQFF.

This clone has a single count. This chain connects TRBV27 to TRBJ2-5, with TRBD1 matching over 8 bases. Germline lookup yields CDR1 MNHEY and CDR2 SMNVEV (reference sequence). V shed 8 bases, J shed 4 bases, and the junction held 12 bases outside the gene matches. The CDR3 sequence is 15 residues long. The CDR3 DNA follows: TGTGCCAGCCAGCGATGGGCAGGGGGCGCAGAGACCCAGTACTTC. This gives the protein CASQRWAGGAETQYF.

V and J are TRBV9 and TRBJ2-4; no definite D call. Germline CDR1 and CDR2: SGDLS and YYNGEE. The V end was cut by 4 bases, the J end by 0 bases, with 11 bases between. This CDR3 is 15 amino acids long. CDR3 coding DNA: TGTGCCAGCAGCCAAACCGCGCTAGCCAAAAACATTCAGTACTTC. Translating it yields CASSQTALAKNIQYF.

This clone was detected only a few times. The chain links TRBV6-5 to TRBJ1-1; D not certain. Looked up from germline, CDR1 is MNHEY and CDR2 is SVGAGI. CDR3 length: 15 residues. Trimming stripped 5 bases from V and 0 bases from J, with 13 bases between. This chain's CDR3 is CASSQNTGLNTEAFF. CDR3 nucleotide sequence: TGTGCCAGCAGTCAAAACACGGGGTTGAACACTGAAGCTTTCTTT.

The rearrangement joins TRBV5-8 to TRBJ2-3, with 10 bases that match TRBD2. Germline loops: CDR1 SGHTS, CDR2 YDEGEE. Trimming removed 4 bases from V and 2 bases from J; junction bases left unmatched: 19. This CDR3 has 20 residues. The CDR3 loop reads CASSLGVFASGRAVTDTQYF. The CDR3 bases are TGTGCCAGCAGCCTGGGGGTTTTTGCTAGCGGGAGAGCGGTCACAGATACGCAGTATTTT. Full variable domain (remainder filled in from reference TRBV5-8 and TRBJ2-3): EAGVTQSPTHLIKTRGQQATLRCSPISGHTSVYWYQQALGLGLQFLLWYDEGEERNRGNFPPRFSGRQFPNYSSELNVNALELEDSALYLCASSLGVFASGRAVTDTQYFGPGTRLTVL.

This clone came up once. The gene calls are TRBV6-5 and TRBJ2-3; 8 positions match TRBD2. Trimming took 5 bases from V and 2 from J; bases not matched to a gene: 3. Germline V lookup: CDR1 MNHEY, CDR2 SVGAGI. The CDR3 totals 14 residues. CDR3 amino acids: CASSQRGNTDTQYF. The CDR3 nucleotides are TGTGCCAGCAGTCAGCGGGGGAACACAGATACGCAGTATTTT.

J is TRBJ2-5 and V is TRBV7-9; possible D gene TRBD1, 6 bases. Germline assignment: CDR1 SEHNR and CDR2 FQNEAQ (reference sequence). CDR3 length equals 15 residues. Trimming removed 1 base from V and 5 bases from J, with 14 bases in between. As DNA, the CDR3 is TGTGCCAGCAGCTTAGGGGGGCTAGGGGCTGAGACCCAGTACTTC. This encodes CASSLGGLGAETQYF.

The gene calls are TRBV15 and TRBJ2-6, with a possible D match to TRBD1 (6 bases). V was trimmed by 5 bases and J by 0 bases, leaving 20 bases between them. Looked up from germline, CDR1 is LNHNV and CDR2 is YYDKDF (reference sequence). CDR3 length: 19 residues. CDR3 nucleotide sequence: TGTGCCACCAGCCCGTGGGGCGGACAGTTGATCTCTGGGGCCAACGTCCTGACTTTC. It specifies CATSPWGGQLISGANVLTF.

The chain couples TRBV5-6 to TRBJ2-5; D might be TRBD1 (5 bases). V was clipped by 1 base and J by 3 bases, with 7 bases between them. The germline CDR1 and CDR2 sequences are SGHDT and YYEEEE. The CDR3 is 13 residues long. The DNA of the CDR3 is TGTGCCAGCAGCTTGCAGGGAAAAGAGACCCAGTACTTC. Translating gives CASSLQGKETQYF.

The chain uses TRBV7-9 and TRBJ2-1; D may be TRBD2 (5 bases). Germline V gene lookup returns CDR1 SEHNR and CDR2 FQNEAQ (reference sequence). V lost 4 bases to trimming and J lost 9 bases, with 10 bases between them. The CDR3 contains 12 residues. For the CDR3, the DNA is TGTGCCAGCAGCTCACCGAGGGCTGAGCAGTTCTTC. It encodes CASSSPRAEQFF.

This rearrangement joins TRBV27 to TRBJ2-7; no clear D gene. V was cut by 0 bases and J by 2 bases, with 11 bases left in between. CDR3 size: 15 residues. CDR1 and CDR2 (germline): MNHEY, SMNVEV (reference sequence). The CDR3 is CASSLSIGRAYEQYF. The CDR3 DNA sequence: TGTGCCAGCAGTTTATCGATTGGTAGGGCCTACGAGCAGTACTTC.

The chain links TRBV7-9 to TRBJ1-5, with D maybe TRBD1 (5 bases). The V gene lost 5 bases and the J gene lost 8 bases, with 13 bases spanning the gap. The length of the CDR3 is 13 residues. CDR1 and CDR2 (germline): SEHNR, FQNEAQ (reference sequence). This CDR3 reads CASSKAGREPQHF. The DNA for the CDR3 is TGTGCCAGCAGCAAGGCGGGACGGGAGCCCCAGCATTTT. Drawing the rest from reference TRBV7-9 and TRBJ1-5, the complete variable domain is DTGVSQNPRHKITKRGQNVTFRCDPISEHNRLYWYRQTLGQGPEFLTYFQNEAQLEKSRLLSDRFSAERPKGSFSTLEIQRTEQGDSAMYLCASSKAGREPQHFGDGTRLSIL.

J is TRBJ1-1 and V is TRBV7-8, with unresolved D. The ends were cut back, 4 bases at V and 1 base at J, with 13 bases in the middle. Per the germline V gene, CDR1 is SGHVS and CDR2 is FQNEAQ. There are 15 residues in the CDR3. CDR3 nucleotides: TGTGCCAGCAGCTCAGGCGGGTTACAGAACACTGAAGCTTTCTTT. As protein: CASSSGGLQNTEAFF.

Only one count was recorded for this clone. The chain carries TRBV7-2 and TRBJ1-5; no reliable D call. The V end lost 5 bases, the J end lost 6 bases, and 11 bases lay between the germline ends. The germline gives CDR1 SGHTA, CDR2 FQGNSA. The CDR3 spans 13 residues. CDR3 coding DNA: TGTGCCAGCAGCCCCCCCGAAGGTCAGCCCCAGCATTTT. Translating gives CASSPPEGQPQHF.

V and J are TRBV4-3 and TRBJ2-1, with 8 nucleotides matching TRBD2. In germline, CDR1 is LGHNA, CDR2 YSLEER. The V and J ends lost 0 bases and 5 bases, in that order; junction bases with no gene match: 6. This CDR3 is 16 amino acids long. Here the CDR3 DNA reads TGCGCCAGCAGCCAAGAATGGACTAGCCCGAACAATGAGCAGTTCTTC. This translates into CASSQEWTSPNNEQFF.

This clone came up many times. The chain links TRBV19 to TRBJ2-5; 9 bases match TRBD1. The CDR3 consists of 15 residues. Germline CDR1 and CDR2: LNHDA and SQIVND (reference sequence). V shed 2 bases, J shed 5 bases, and the junction held 6 bases outside the gene matches. CDR3 nucleotide sequence: TGTGCCAGTAGTATATCGGACAGGGGTTATGAGACCCAGTACTTC. Translated: CASSISDRGYETQYF.

This clone was detected once. The J gene is TRBJ2-7, the V gene TRBV2; D uncertain. This CDR3 comprises 14 residues. The germline gives CDR1 SNHLY, CDR2 FYNNEI. Deletions cut 3 bases from V and 3 bases from J, with 12 bases between. CDR3 DNA: TGTGCCAGCAGTGAGCGTCTGAACCTCTACGAGCAGTACTTC. Amino acid sequence: CASSERLNLYEQYF. Filled out from reference TRBV2 and TRBJ2-7, the complete variable domain reads EPEVTQTPSHQVTQMGQEVILRCVPISNHLYFYWYRQILGQKVEFLVSFYNNEISEKSEIFDDQFSVERPDGSNFTLKIRSTKLEDSAMYFCASSERLNLYEQYFGPGTRLTVT.

The chain couples TRBV7-9 to TRBJ1-2, with D hard to call. V was clipped by 3 bases and J by 3 bases, with 8 bases between them. CDR1 and CDR2 (germline): SEHNR, FQNEAQ (reference sequence). The CDR3 extends over 13 amino acids. The CDR3 loop is CASSLDGDYGYTF. Written as DNA, the CDR3 is TGTGCCAGCAGCTTGGACGGGGACTATGGCTACACCTTC. The whole variable domain, remainder taken from reference TRBV7-9 and TRBJ1-2, is DTGVSQNPRHKITKRGQNVTFRCDPISEHNRLYWYRQTLGQGPEFLTYFQNEAQLEKSRLLSDRFSAERPKGSFSTLEIQRTEQGDSAMYLCASSLDGDYGYTFGSGTRLTVV.

This clone was observed a few times. The rearrangement uses TRBV4-1 and TRBJ1-5; possible D gene TRBD1, 6 bases. The V end lost 0 bases, the J end lost 4 bases, and 13 bases lay between the germline ends. CDR1 is MGHRA, CDR2 YSYEKL, per germline. This CDR3 spans 16 amino acids. DNA of the CDR3: TGCGCCAGCAGCCAAGATAAAGGACAGTTGAATCAGCCCCAGCATTTT. Amino acid sequence: CASSQDKGQLNQPQHF.